The present T cell receptor (beta chain) was sequenced within a study of blood T cell repertoires in COVID-19. This table comes from immunoSEQ multiplex PCR, and its TCRdb copy is limited to in-frame clones, with some not included. The profile shows 250,000 to 400,000 clones, 80% to 90% of them singletons. Trimming took 11 bases from V and 8 from J, leaving 21 bases between them. CDR1 is MDHEN and CDR2 is SYDVKM in the germline V gene. The CDR3 length is 14 residues. This clone has more than one count but fewer than ten. Sequenced: PBMCs or T cells enriched from blood (not recorded which). This clonotype was obtained from a woman in her 30s who had recovered from COVID-19. The chain carries TRBV28 and TRBJ1-4; D ambiguous. In DNA, the CDR3 is TGTGCCTCTGGGCTCGAACGGCGGGAGGAAAAACTGTTTTTT. Encoded protein: CASGLERREEKLFF.